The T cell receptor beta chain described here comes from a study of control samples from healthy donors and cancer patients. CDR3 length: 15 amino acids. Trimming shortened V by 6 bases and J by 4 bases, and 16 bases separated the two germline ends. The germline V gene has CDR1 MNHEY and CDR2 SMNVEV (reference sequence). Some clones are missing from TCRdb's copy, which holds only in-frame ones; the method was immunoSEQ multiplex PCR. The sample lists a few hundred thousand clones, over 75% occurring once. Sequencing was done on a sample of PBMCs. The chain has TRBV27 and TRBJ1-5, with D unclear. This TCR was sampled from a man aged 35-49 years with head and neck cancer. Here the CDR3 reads CASRPEAGRNQPQHF. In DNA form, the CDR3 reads TGTGCCAGCAGACCGGAGGCAGGAAGAAATCAGCCCCAGCATTTT.